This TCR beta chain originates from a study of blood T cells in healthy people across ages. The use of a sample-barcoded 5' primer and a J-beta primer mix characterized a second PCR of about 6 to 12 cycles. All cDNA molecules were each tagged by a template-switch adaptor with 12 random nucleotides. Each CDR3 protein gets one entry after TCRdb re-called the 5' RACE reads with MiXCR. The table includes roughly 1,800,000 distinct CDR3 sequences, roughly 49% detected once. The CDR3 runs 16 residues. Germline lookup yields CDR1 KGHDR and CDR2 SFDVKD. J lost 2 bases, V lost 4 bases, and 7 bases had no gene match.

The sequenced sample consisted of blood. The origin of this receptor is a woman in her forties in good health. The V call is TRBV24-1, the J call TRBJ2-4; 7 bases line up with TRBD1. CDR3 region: CATSEGQSLTKNIQYF. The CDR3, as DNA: TGTGCCACCAGTGAGGGACAGAGCCTTACCAAAAACATTCAGTACTTC.